Below are 29 T cell receptor beta chains sequenced from a single sample in a study of blood T cells in healthy people across ages. Using a J-beta primer mix together with a sample-barcoded 5' primer, a second PCR was run for roughly 6 to 12 cycles. In TCRdb, the 5' RACE reads were re-called with MiXCR into one record per CDR3 protein. This sample carries 450,000 to 700,000 distinct CDR3 sequences, approximately 30% of them seen once, and the ten largest clones take less than 20%. The specimen sequenced was blood. The receptors come from a woman in her seventies in good health.

The V and J genes are TRBV5-1 and TRBJ1-1; D is possibly TRBD1 (6 bases). V was clipped by 7 bases and J by 0 bases, with 10 bases between them. The CDR3 contains 13 residues. CDR1 is SGHRS and CDR2 is YFSETQ in the germline V gene. The CDR3 sequence is CASEGDMNTEAFF. As DNA, the CDR3 is TGCGCCAGCGAGGGGGACATGAACACTGAAGCTTTCTTT.

The V gene is TRBV9, the J gene TRBJ2-5; perhaps TRBD1 as D (5 bases). CDR1 SGDLS and CDR2 YYNGEE come from the germline V gene. V lost 5 bases and J 1 base, leaving 9 bases between the germline ends. The CDR3 is 13 amino acids. CDR3 coding DNA: TGTGCCAGCAGTCAGGGCCTCCAAGAGACCCAGTACTTC. Its protein product is CASSQGLQETQYF.

This clonotype was found once. The chain joins TRBV7-2 to TRBJ1-4; D is uncertain. Between the trimmed V and J ends, which lost 5 bases and 8 bases, there was a span of 18 bases. From germline, CDR1 is SGHTA and CDR2 FQGNSA. There are 15 residues in the CDR3. The CDR3 sequence is CASSPGRLGREKLFF. Here the CDR3 DNA reads TGTGCCAGCAGCCCGGGGAGACTTGGGCGGGAAAAACTGTTTTTT.

This clonotype was seen only a few times. The gene calls are TRBV9 and TRBJ1-3, with no clear D. The V and J ends lost 0 bases and 4 bases respectively, with 11 bases between them. Germline-derived CDR1 and CDR2 are SGDLS and YYNGEE. CDR3 length: 15 residues. The chain's CDR3 is CASSVDYLGGNTIYF. The CDR3 DNA is TGTGCCAGCAGCGTAGACTACCTTGGGGGAAACACCATATATTTT. The whole variable domain, remainder taken from reference TRBV9 and TRBJ1-3, is DSGVTQTPKHLITATGQRVTLRCSPRSGDLSVYWYQQSLDQGLQFLIQYYNGEERAKGNILERFSAQQFPDLHSELNLSSLELGDSALYFCASSVDYLGGNTIYFGEGSWLTVV.

V usage is TRBV11-3 and J usage is TRBJ1-1; D is uncertain. The CDR3 has 12 residues. Trimming removed 0 bases at V and 11 bases at J, with 10 bases between. Germline loops: CDR1 SGHNT, CDR2 YENEEA. CDR3 protein: CASSLDSREAFF. CDR3 in DNA: TGTGCCAGCAGCTTAGATTCCCGGGAGGCTTTCTTT.

The chain employs TRBV6-5 and TRBJ1-6; possible D gene TRBD1, 6 bases. The CDR3 is 16 amino acids. In germline, CDR1 is MNHEY, CDR2 SVGAGI. With 4 bases removed from V and 7 bases from J, the gap between germline ends came to 17 bases. The CDR3 spells CASSSRWGRGNSPLHF. The CDR3 bases are TGTGCCAGCAGTTCCCGGTGGGGCAGGGGAAATTCACCCCTCCACTTT.

The chain recombines TRBV29-1 with TRBJ1-3; D unresolved. Germline-derived CDR1 and CDR2 are SQVTM and ANQGSEA. V shed 5 bases and J shed 0 bases, with 11 bases lying between them. The CDR3 consists of 14 residues. Here the CDR3 reads CSVMKVNSGNTIYF. The DNA for the CDR3 is TGCAGCGTTATGAAGGTCAACTCTGGAAACACCATATATTTT.

Ten or more counts support this clonotype. The chain carries TRBV7-8 and TRBJ2-1; tentatively, D is TRBD2 (6 bases). Germline CDR1 reads SGHVS; CDR2 reads FQNEAQ. Trimming stripped 3 bases from V and 4 bases from J, with 16 bases between. The CDR3 loop spans 16 amino acids. CDR3 sequence: CASSFSSSATYNEQFF. The CDR3 DNA is TGTGCCAGCAGCTTCTCTTCTAGCGCCACATACAATGAGCAGTTCTTC.

The chain combines TRBV20-1 with TRBJ2-7; D unresolved. The J call may not be correct, given that the DNA end is closer to TRBJ2-1. Germline V gene data show CDR1 as DFQATT and CDR2 as SNEGSKA (reference sequence). This CDR3 region has 13 residues. The CDR3 sequence: CSAPLRDGNEQFF. The CDR3 DNA reads TGCAGTGCCCCCCTAAGAGACGGCAATGAGCAGTTCTTC.

The sample holds a few counts of this clonotype. The J gene is TRBJ2-3, the V gene TRBV7-3; 9 bases align to TRBD2. The germline V gene has CDR1 SGHTA and CDR2 FQGTGA. The CDR3 has 13 amino acids. V was pared by 4 bases and J by 5 bases, with 1 base of the junction left unmatched. The DNA for the CDR3 is TGTGCCAGCAGCTCGACTAGCGGAGATACGCAGTATTTT. Translating gives CASSSTSGDTQYF.

V and J are TRBV3-1 and TRBJ2-5; 9 bases are shared with TRBD1. CDR1 and CDR2 from the germline V gene are LGHDT and YNNKEL (reference sequence). J was trimmed by 7 bases and V by 3 bases; bases with no gene match: 9. The CDR3 extends over 15 amino acids. The CDR3 loop is CASSHNTGGGGTQYF. The CDR3 region has the DNA TGTGCCAGCAGCCACAACACAGGGGGCGGTGGGACCCAGTACTTC.

This chain joins TRBV6-5 and TRBJ1-2; D is undetermined. V was pared by 5 bases and J by 10 bases, with 23 bases between. The CDR3 spans 15 residues. CDR1 MNHEY and CDR2 SVGAGI come from the germline V gene. CDR3 sequence: CASSLTWGLSEIYTF. Written as DNA, the CDR3 is TGTGCCAGCAGTCTCACGTGGGGTCTATCCGAAATCTACACCTTC.

The V call is TRBV6-2 or TRBV6-3, the J call TRBJ1-2, with 7 bases matching TRBD1. CDR3 length: 15 amino acids. The trim removed 6 bases at V and 8 bases at J, leaving 15 bases unmatched. Germline CDR1 MNHEY, CDR2 SVGEGT. The DNA for the CDR3 is TGTGCCAGCAGCTACAAGAGAGAGGGGGCTGGCGGCTACACCTTC. Protein: CASSYKREGAGGYTF.

This clonotype was seen more than once but under ten times. The V call is TRBV6-1, the J call TRBJ1-2; 7 bases map to TRBD1. This CDR3 spans 14 amino acids. The ends lost 3 bases at V and 5 bases at J; junction bases unmatched: 6. CDR1 is MNHNS and CDR2 is SASEGT in the germline V gene. The CDR3 sequence: CASSEARRGYGYTF. In nucleotides, the CDR3 is TGTGCCAGCAGTGAGGCGCGCAGGGGGTATGGCTACACCTTC.

V gene TRBV29-1 combines with J gene TRBJ2-3; D uncertain. Trimming took off 1 base at V and 4 bases at J, with 3 bases between the two ends. Germline CDR1 reads SQVTM; CDR2 reads ANQGSEA. There are 11 residues in the CDR3. CDR3 loop: CSVEGSDTQYF. CDR3 bases: TGCAGCGTTGAAGGGTCAGATACGCAGTATTTT.

This clonotype was observed a handful of times. This chain connects TRBV7-2 to TRBJ2-5, with a possible D match to TRBD1 (5 bases). CDR1 is SGHTA and CDR2 is FQGNSA in the germline V gene. The CDR3 length is 14 residues. V was cut by 5 bases and J by 5 bases, with 15 bases left in between. The CDR3 coding sequence is TGTGCCAGCAGCGCCCGCGTAGGGGTGGAGACCCAGTACTTC. Amino acids: CASSARVGVETQYF. Full variable domain (rest looked up from reference TRBV7-2 and TRBJ2-5): GAGVSQSPSNKVTEKGKDVELRCDPISGHTALYWYRQSLGQGLEFLIYFQGNSAPDKSGLPSDRFSAERTGGSVSTLTIQRTQQEDSAVYLCASSARVGVETQYFGPGTRLLVL.

CDR3 residues: CSARDWTDTENIQYF. CDR3 in DNA: TGCAGTGCTAGAGACTGGACGGATACGGAAAACATTCAGTACTTC. The chain uses TRBV20-1 and TRBJ2-4; the D is unclear. V was shortened by 0 bases and J by 5 bases, with 14 bases between the two germline ends. In germline, CDR1 is DFQATT, CDR2 SNEGSKA (reference sequence). The CDR3 runs 15 residues.

The gene calls are TRBV2 and TRBJ1-1, with D unresolved. V was trimmed by 7 bases and J by 6 bases, leaving 12 bases between them. The CDR3 covers 12 residues. From germline, CDR1 is SNHLY and CDR2 FYNNEI. CDR3 loop: CASNLGVAEAFF. The CDR3 nucleotides read TGTGCCAGCAACTTAGGAGTCGCTGAAGCTTTCTTT.

This clonotype was counted a few times. This chain joins TRBV5-6 and TRBJ2-1, with D perhaps matching TRBD1 (8 bases). Germline values: CDR1 SGHDT, CDR2 YYEEEE. The V gene lost 1 base and the J gene lost 2 bases, with 16 bases spanning the gap. CDR3 size: 17 residues. CDR3 nucleotide sequence: TGTGCCAGCAGCTTGTGGGGAGGGACAGGCGCCTACAATGAGCAGTTCTTC. This sequence encodes CASSLWGGTGAYNEQFF.

There are a few counts of this clonotype. The chain recombines TRBV20-1 with TRBJ2-5; D possibly corresponds to TRBD2 (5 bases). Near its end, the DNA agrees better with TRBJ2-7, so the J call may be wrong. Germline CDR1 and CDR2: DFQATT and SNEGSKA (reference sequence). The CDR3 contains 14 residues. DNA for the CDR3: TGCAGTGCTAGGGACGGGGAGTTGCCCCTCGAGCAGTACTTC. Translation gives CSARDGELPLEQYF.

This clonotype has more than one count but fewer than ten. This sequence joins TRBV18 and TRBJ1-2, with TRBD1 matching 7 bases. V shed 11 bases, J shed 5 bases, and the junction held 11 bases outside the gene matches. The CDR3 sequence is 13 residues long. Germline CDR1 reads KGHSH; CDR2 reads LQKENI. CDR3 loop: CAGSPDRVYGYTF. As DNA, the CDR3 is TGTGCCGGCAGCCCCGACAGGGTATATGGCTACACCTTC.

This clonotype was seen a handful of times. This rearrangement joins TRBV29-1 to TRBJ2-7; 11 nucleotides agree with TRBD1. The length of the CDR3 is 15 residues. CDR1 is SQVTM and CDR2 is ANQGSEA in the germline V gene. Trimming removed 5 bases from V and 7 bases from J; junction bases left unmatched: 13. The CDR3 DNA follows: TGCAGCGTTCGAGGGACAGGGGGGATGTTTTGGGAGCAGTACTTC. Translation gives CSVRGTGGMFWEQYF.

The chain employs TRBV4-1 and TRBJ2-5, with D maybe TRBD2 (6 bases). Trimming pared 1 base from V and 1 base from J, leaving 7 bases between. In germline, CDR1 is MGHRA, CDR2 YSYEKL. This CDR3 is 14 amino acids long. The DNA of the CDR3 is TGCGCCAGCAGCCAAGGGGGGGTCCAAGAGACCCAGTACTTC. It is translated as CASSQGGVQETQYF.

This clonotype was recorded a few times. The V gene is TRBV11-1, the J gene TRBJ1-2, with D hard to call. Between the trimmed V and J ends, which lost 5 bases and 7 bases, there was a span of 14 bases. Looked up from germline, CDR1 is SGHAT and CDR2 is FQDESV (reference sequence). The CDR3 is 13 amino acids. The DNA for the CDR3 is TGTGCCAGCAGCCTAACCCGGTCGGGTGGCTACACCTTC. It codes for CASSLTRSGGYTF.

This clonotype was detected only a few times. This chain uses TRBV3-1 with TRBJ2-1; D possibly uses TRBD1 or TRBD2 (6 bases each). CDR1 and CDR2 from the germline V gene are LGHDT and YNNKEL (reference sequence). CDR3 length: 17 residues. The germline V and J ends were trimmed by 4 bases and 5 bases, with 21 bases remaining between them. CDR3: CASSPGRWGAGHNEQFF. The CDR3 DNA follows: TGTGCCAGCAGCCCGGGACGTTGGGGGGCGGGCCACAATGAGCAGTTCTTC.

This clonotype appeared a few times. The chain employs TRBV7-2 and TRBJ2-3; D may correspond to TRBD1 or TRBD2 (5 bases each). This CDR3 is 13 amino acids long. Germline lookup yields CDR1 SGHTA and CDR2 FQGNSA. The V end was cut by 7 bases, the J end by 8 bases, with 16 bases between. The CDR3, as DNA: TGTGCCAGCACCCCAATTGGGACGGGTACGCAGTATTTT. Protein: CASTPIGTGTQYF.

The chain recombines TRBV5-1 with TRBJ2-3, with 10 bases matching TRBD2. The CDR3 spans 17 residues. V trimming: 0 bases; J trimming: 6 bases; junction bases outside the gene matches: 10. In germline, CDR1 is SGHRS, CDR2 YFSETQ. In DNA, the CDR3 is TGCGCCAGCAGCTTGGCCTTGCTAGCGGGAGCTTCGGATACGCAGTATTTT. The encoded protein is CASSLALLAGASDTQYF.

This clonotype was detected only a few times. The chain recombines TRBV5-1 with TRBJ2-5; 11 bases agree with TRBD1. Near its end, the DNA agrees better with TRBJ2-7, so the J call may be wrong. CDR3 length: 16 residues. Germline CDR1 and CDR2: SGHRS and YFSETQ. CDR3 residues: CASSLARDRGNYEQYF. DNA for the CDR3: TGCGCCAGCAGCTTGGCCAGGGACAGGGGGAACTACGAGCAGTACTTC.

This clonotype was counted ten times or more. The rearrangement joins TRBV11-2 to TRBJ2-1; D gene uncertain. CDR3 length equals 14 residues. Germline assignment: CDR1 SGHAT and CDR2 FQNNGV. V lost 3 bases to trimming and J lost 9 bases, with 15 bases between them. This CDR3 is CASSFEILRSEQFF. In DNA, the CDR3 is TGTGCCAGCAGCTTTGAGATCCTGCGAAGTGAGCAGTTCTTC.